This T cell receptor beta chain was captured by sequencing in a study of blood T cell repertoires in COVID-19. Study at large: Sites in the United States, Italy and Spain provided acute and convalescent COVID-19 samples. The analysed material was cDNA or gDNA that came from T cells, B-cell-depleted T cells, or PBMCs.

Per the original methods: Amplification from reference gene primers served as the basis for estimated nucleated cell counts. Sequenced by immunoSEQ multiplex PCR; TCRdb stores in-frame clones only, minus some. From that table come the V and J calls and clone size; the DNA was used to work out D and trimming. In the table there are under 300,000 clones, 75% to 90% of which are singletons. This CDR3 region has 13 residues. V shed 8 bases and J 7 bases; nucleotides not matched to a gene: 2. The V gene's germline CDR1 is LNHDA and CDR2 SQIVND (reference sequence). Participant-reported clinical history was the basis for cohort assignment.

The sequence derives from a woman aged 40 to 50 with acute COVID-19. The chain uses TRBV19 and TRBJ2-1, with 13 bases identical to TRBD2. Material: PBMCs or T cells enriched from blood (not recorded which). CDR3 in amino acids: CASRLAGGNEQFF. In DNA, the CDR3 is TGTGCCAGTCGACTAGCGGGAGGAAATGAGCAGTTCTTC.